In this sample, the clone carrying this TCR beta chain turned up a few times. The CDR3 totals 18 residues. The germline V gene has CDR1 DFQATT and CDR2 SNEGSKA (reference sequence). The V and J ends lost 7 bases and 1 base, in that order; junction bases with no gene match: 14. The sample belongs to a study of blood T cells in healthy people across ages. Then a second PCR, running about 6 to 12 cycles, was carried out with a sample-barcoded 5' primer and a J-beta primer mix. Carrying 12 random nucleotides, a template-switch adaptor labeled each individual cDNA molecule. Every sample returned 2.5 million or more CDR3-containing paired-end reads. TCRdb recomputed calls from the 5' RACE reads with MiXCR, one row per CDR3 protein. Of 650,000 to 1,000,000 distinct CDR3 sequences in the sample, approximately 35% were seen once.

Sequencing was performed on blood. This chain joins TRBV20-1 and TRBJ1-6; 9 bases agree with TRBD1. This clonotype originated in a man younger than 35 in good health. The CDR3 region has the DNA TGCAGTGTCCCGACAGGGGGAAGTGGGACTTCCTATAATTCACCCCTCCACTTT. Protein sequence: CSVPTGGSGTSYNSPLHF.